The 3 T cell receptor beta chains in this list originate from one sample, sequenced in a study of blood T cell repertoires in COVID-19. The assay was immunoSEQ multiplex PCR, and TCRdb's table has in-frame clones only and misses some. The table includes 20,000 to 25,000 clones, over 75% detected once. The sequencing input was peripheral blood. Source of these receptors: a man between 50 and 59 years old with active COVID-19.

This rearrangement joins TRBV11-2 to TRBJ1-4; D is perhaps TRBD1 (5 bases). Trimming cost V 1 base and J 8 bases, with 20 bases left between them. Looked up from germline, CDR1 is SGHAT and CDR2 is FQNNGV. This CDR3 comprises 17 residues. The CDR3, as DNA: TGTGCCAGCAGCTTAGTCATGCAGGGAATAGTAGAGGAAAAACTGTTTTTT. Protein: CASSLVMQGIVEEKLFF.

The J gene is TRBJ1-2, the V gene TRBV9; 8 nucleotides align to TRBD1. Trimming cost V 3 bases and J 5 bases; bases outside gene matches: 9. The CDR3 extends over 15 amino acids. The germline gives CDR1 SGDLS, CDR2 YYNGEE. The DNA for the CDR3 is TGTGCCAGCAGCGCCGGACAGGGAATAACGTATGGCTACACCTTC. Translation gives CASSAGQGITYGYTF.

The gene calls are TRBV7-9 and TRBJ1-2; D is unresolved. Per germline, CDR1 SEHNR and CDR2 FQNEAQ (reference sequence). V gave up 5 bases and J gave up 7 bases, with 14 bases separating them. CDR3 size: 13 residues. The CDR3 DNA sequence: TGTGCCAGCAGCGGGTCCTCGGCGGCTGGCTACACCTTC. It translates to CASSGSSAAGYTF.